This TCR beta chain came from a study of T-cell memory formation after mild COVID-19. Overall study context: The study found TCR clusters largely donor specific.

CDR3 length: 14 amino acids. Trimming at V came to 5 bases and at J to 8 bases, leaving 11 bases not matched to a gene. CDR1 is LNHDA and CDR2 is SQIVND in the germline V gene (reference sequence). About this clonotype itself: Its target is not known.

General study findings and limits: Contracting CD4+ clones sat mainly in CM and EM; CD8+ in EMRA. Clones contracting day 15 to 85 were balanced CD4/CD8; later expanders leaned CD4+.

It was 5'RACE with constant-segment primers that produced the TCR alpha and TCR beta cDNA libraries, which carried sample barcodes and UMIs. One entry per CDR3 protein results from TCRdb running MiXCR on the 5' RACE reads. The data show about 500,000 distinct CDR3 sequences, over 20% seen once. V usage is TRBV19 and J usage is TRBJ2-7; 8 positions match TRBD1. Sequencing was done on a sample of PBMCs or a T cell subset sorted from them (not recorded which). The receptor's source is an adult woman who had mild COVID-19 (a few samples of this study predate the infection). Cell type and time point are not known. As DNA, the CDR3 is TGTGCCAGTAGTCCAACGGGACAGGACGTTAAGCAGTACTTC. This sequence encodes CASSPTGQDVKQYF.